This entry lists 18 T cell receptor beta chains sequenced from one sample in a study of T cells in Graves' hyperthyroidism and ophthalmopathy (dated by TCRdb to about 2019). The library was built by means of multiplex PCR. The sequencer listed for this sample is Illumina HiSeq 2000. The TCR beta CDR3 regions were amplified from RNA transcripts. The first round of RT-PCR for the TCR CDR3 was performed with the HTBI primer set and the Qiagen OneStep RT-PCR kit. The raw public reads went through TCRdb reprocessing: fastp at Q25, MiXCR clone calling, in-frame beta chains kept. Each entry merges the rows of one CDR3 protein and shows their most common DNA and genes. A total of nearly 600,000 distinct CDR3 sequences appear in this sample, about 14% of them only once. The top ten clonotypes cover roughly 7% of the sample. The sequenced sample was blood. These receptors came from a woman aged 18-35 years with Graves' ophthalmopathy.

This clonotype occurred many times. The chain carries TRBV7-9 and TRBJ2-1; 8 nucleotides match TRBD1. Germline loops: CDR1 SEHNR, CDR2 FQNEAQ (reference sequence). V trimming: 2 bases; J trimming: 2 bases; junction bases outside the gene matches: 11. The CDR3 is made up of 18 amino acids. CDR3: CASSLRPPGQGPYNEQFF. CDR3 nucleotides: TGTGCCAGCAGCTTAAGGCCGCCCGGACAGGGTCCCTACAATGAGCAGTTCTTC.

This chain connects TRBV11-2 to TRBJ1-2; 9 bases line up with TRBD1. Germline V gene data show CDR1 as SGHAT and CDR2 as FQNNGV. V dropped 4 bases and J dropped 7; count of bases not matched to a gene: 10. This CDR3 spans 15 amino acids. The CDR3 bases are TGTGCCAGCAGCTCTACACAGGGGGCCCCGCTTGGCTACACCTTC. Translation gives CASSSTQGAPLGYTF.

The chain recombines TRBV29-1 with TRBJ2-1; 10 nucleotides match TRBD2. Germline CDR1 reads SQVTM; CDR2 reads ANQGSEA. V trimming: 2 bases; J trimming: 9 bases; junction bases outside the gene matches: 13. CDR3 length: 16 amino acids. In DNA form, the CDR3 reads TGCAGCGTTGAACTCCCTCCTAGCGGGAGACGCGGTGAGCAGTTCTTC. It is translated as CSVELPPSGRRGEQFF.

This clonotype was detected only a few times. This chain links TRBV12-3 or TRBV12-4 with TRBJ1-2; no clear D gene. This CDR3 is 13 amino acids long. The V end was cut by 4 bases, the J end by 8 bases, with 14 bases between. The CDR3 reads CASSSGPSRGYTF. For the CDR3, the DNA is TGTGCCAGCAGTTCCGGGCCCTCGAGGGGCTACACCTTC.

Many counts were recorded for this clonotype. The chain uses TRBV14 and TRBJ2-5, with D uncertain. Germline V gene sequence: CDR1 SGHDN, CDR2 FVKESK. Trimming pared 0 bases from V and 7 bases from J, leaving 6 bases between. This CDR3 is 12 amino acids long. CDR3 coding DNA: TGTGCCAGCAGCCAAGATTTCGGGACCCAGTACTTC. Translated, it gives CASSQDFGTQYF.

Ten or more counts support this clonotype. The chain carries TRBV30 and TRBJ1-2; possible D gene TRBD1, 5 bases. In germline, CDR1 is GTSNPN, CDR2 SVGIG (reference sequence). V was shortened by 3 bases and J by 1 base, with 12 bases between the two germline ends. CDR3 length equals 14 residues. CDR3 region: CAWSFQGINYGYTF. In nucleotides, the CDR3 is TGTGCCTGGAGCTTTCAGGGAATTAACTATGGCTACACCTTC.

This clonotype was observed many times. The rearrangement links TRBV2 to TRBJ1-6; D is perhaps TRBD1 (5 bases). The V and J ends lost 4 bases and 6 bases respectively, with 16 bases between them. In germline, CDR1 is SNHLY, CDR2 FYNNEI. CDR3 length equals 16 residues. The CDR3 DNA reads TGTGCCAGCAGTGCTCTCAGCCCCGGGGGTAATTCACCCCTCCACTTT. Protein: CASSALSPGGNSPLHF.

This clonotype was recorded many times. This sequence joins TRBV27 and TRBJ2-7, with D perhaps given as TRBD1 or TRBD2 (5 bases each). The germline V gene has CDR1 MNHEY and CDR2 SMNVEV (reference sequence). The V and J ends lost 5 bases and 5 bases respectively, with 16 bases between them. The CDR3 sequence is 14 residues long. The CDR3 bases are TGTGCCAGCAGTAGCGGACACGGACGGAACGAGCAGTACTTC. This sequence encodes CASSSGHGRNEQYF.

The chain uses TRBV24-1 and TRBJ2-2, with D unclear. CDR1 and CDR2 (germline): KGHDR, SFDVKD. V lost 1 base and J lost 4, with 6 bases in between. The CDR3 consists of 14 residues. The DNA of the CDR3 is TGTGCCACCAGTGATTTCGGGCGCACCGGGGAGCTGTTTTTT. It yields the protein CATSDFGRTGELFF.

In its sample, this clonotype was seen many times. The DNA for the CDR3 is TGCGCCAGCAGCGATCAAGAGGCGGGAGGGATGTTTAAATACAATGAGCAGTTCTTC. This codes for CASSDQEAGGMFKYNEQFF. The V and J genes are TRBV5-1 and TRBJ2-1; 9 bases match TRBD2. Germline trimming cut 4 bases from V and 4 bases from J; bases unmatched to any gene: 18. CDR3 length: 19 amino acids. Germline V gives CDR1 SGHRS, CDR2 YFSETQ.

This clonotype occurred a few times. Compared with germline, one end of the junction differs, possibly owing to a read error. The chain combines TRBV2 with TRBJ1-6; D gene unclear. The germline CDR1 and CDR2 sequences are SNHLY and FYNNEI. The CDR3 has 16 residues. The CDR3: CASSDGLRGMNSPLHF. CDR3 nucleotide sequence: TGTGCTAGCAGTGACGGGCTCCGTGGTATGAATTCACCCCTCCACTTT.

The V and J genes are TRBV5-6 and TRBJ2-1; possible D gene TRBD1, 5 bases. Per germline, CDR1 SGHDT and CDR2 YYEEEE. With 2 bases removed from V and 6 bases from J, the gap between germline ends came to 15 bases. The CDR3 covers 15 residues. CDR3 region: CASSLGARRPNEQFF. As DNA, the CDR3 is TGTGCCAGCAGCTTAGGGGCAAGGAGACCCAATGAGCAGTTCTTC.

The gene calls are TRBV20-1 and TRBJ2-1, with 11 bases identical to TRBD2. There are 12 residues in the CDR3. The V gene's germline CDR1 is DFQATT and CDR2 SNEGSKA (reference sequence). Trimming removed 2 bases from V and 12 bases from J; junction bases left unmatched: 3. CDR3 DNA: TGCAGTGCTAGATCTCTAGCGGGAGGGCAGTTCTTC. Translated, it gives CSARSLAGGQFF.

Remarks on this clonotype: No DNA is shown, since the ends of the CDR3 on it are uncertain; the CDR3 is the one TCRdb lists. The chain recombines TRBV2 with TRBJ2-2; the table's D call of TRBD2 was not tested on the DNA. Germline V CDR1 and CDR2: SNHLY, FYNNEI. A total of 19 residues make up the CDR3, ends included. The CDR3 is CASSLSRLAGPFGAGELFF.

A few counts support this clonotype. The chain has TRBV19 and TRBJ2-1; tentative D call: TRBD2 (5 bases). The CDR3 is made up of 15 amino acids. Trimming left V 3 bases short and J 4 bases short, with 13 bases between. Germline V gene lookup returns CDR1 LNHDA and CDR2 SQIVND (reference sequence). The CDR3, as DNA: TGTGCCAGTAGTATCGAGGACTTCCCGTACAATGAGCAGTTCTTC. This sequence encodes CASSIEDFPYNEQFF.

This clonotype was found many times. The chain recombines TRBV2 with TRBJ1-5; the D gene is possibly TRBD1 (6 bases). V lost 2 bases, J lost 5 bases, and 10 bases lay in between. The germline CDR1 and CDR2 sequences are SNHLY and FYNNEI. The CDR3 runs 14 residues. Here the CDR3 DNA reads TGTGCCAGCAGTGAACGGGACACCTATCAGCCCCAGCATTTT. It translates to CASSERDTYQPQHF.

Details on this clonotype: Possible read error: a much larger clone is one base away. V and J are TRBV12-3 or TRBV12-4 and TRBJ1-5, with 9 bases lining up with TRBD1. The CDR3 has 14 amino acids. Trimming at V came to 7 bases and at J to 7 bases, leaving 8 bases not matched to a gene. CDR3 in amino acids: CASIGTGCHQPQHF. CDR3 DNA sequence: TGTGCCAGCATCGGGACAGGGTGTCACCAGCCCCAGCATTTT.

The rearrangement uses TRBV29-1 and TRBJ2-2, with TRBD2 matching over 15 bases. V shed 7 bases, J shed 5 bases, and the junction held 8 bases outside the gene matches. Per germline, CDR1 SQVTM and CDR2 ANQGSEA. There are 16 residues in the CDR3. DNA of the CDR3: TGCAGCGGAGGACTAGCGGGAGGGCCGTCGACCGGGGAGCTGTTTTTT. Translated: CSGGLAGGPSTGELFF.